Below, 28 T cell receptor beta chains from the same sample are listed, as sequenced in a study of CD8 T cells in ankylosing spondylitis. One entry per CDR3 protein, called by TCRdb with MiXCR from the 5' RACE reads. Here the sample spans 210,000 or so distinct CDR3 sequences, under 8.5% being singletons. Source material: blood, either unsorted or a sorted T cell fraction (not recorded which). These receptors were collected from a female donor with ankylosing spondylitis or in good health (not recorded which).

This clonotype was recorded many times. This CDR3 reads CASSYRPGQGNYGYTF. The CDR3 DNA reads TGTGCCAGCAGTTATCGACCGGGACAGGGAAACTATGGCTACACCTTC. The chain recombines TRBV6-2 or TRBV6-3 with TRBJ1-2, with TRBD1 matching 9 bases. This CDR3 contains 16 residues. V shed 3 bases, J shed 2 bases, and the junction held 7 bases outside the gene matches. Germline CDR1 and CDR2: MNHEY and SVGEGT.

This clonotype came up many times. This chain joins TRBV24-1 and TRBJ2-1, with D maybe TRBD1 (7 bases). Germline V gene sequence: CDR1 KGHDR, CDR2 SFDVKD. The CDR3 spans 16 residues. V was clipped by 9 bases and J by 0 bases, with 17 bases between them. CDR3 bases: TGTGCCACCCCAGGGGGACTGCGTAGCTCCTACAATGAGCAGTTCTTC. Amino acids: CATPGGLRSSYNEQFF.

This clonotype has a count of ten or more. The chain combines TRBV7-2 with TRBJ2-7; possibly TRBD1 for D (6 bases). The ends were cut back, 5 bases at V and 0 bases at J, with 11 bases in the middle. Germline CDR1 and CDR2: SGHTA and FQGNSA. The CDR3 length is 14 residues. CDR3 residues: CASSLRTVSYEQYF. The CDR3, as DNA: TGTGCCAGCAGCCTGCGGACAGTCTCCTACGAGCAGTACTTC.

This clonotype was seen repeatedly, ten times or more. The V call is TRBV20-1, the J call TRBJ2-1; 10 nucleotides match TRBD2. The CDR3 is 13 amino acids. The J segment lost 4 bases and the V segment lost 6 bases, leaving 3 bases of the junction unmatched. Germline V gene sequence: CDR1 DFQATT, CDR2 SNEGSKA (reference sequence). The DNA for the CDR3 is TGCAGTGCCCCAGCGGGAGGGTACAATGAGCAGTTCTTC. Protein sequence: CSAPAGGYNEQFF.

The chain uses TRBV7-3 and TRBJ2-2, with TRBD1 identical over 7 bases. In germline, CDR1 is SGHTA, CDR2 FQGTGA. The trim removed 4 bases at V and 5 bases at J, leaving 4 bases unmatched. This CDR3 has 14 residues. For the CDR3, the DNA is TGTGCCAGCAGCTCGACAGGGTCGACCGGGGAGCTGTTTTTT. Its protein is CASSSTGSTGELFF.

This clonotype was detected many times. This CDR3 is CASSLAASGNEQFF. CDR3 DNA: TGCGCCAGCAGCTTGGCGGCTAGCGGGAACGAGCAGTTCTTC. V is TRBV5-1 and J is TRBJ2-1; TRBD2 aligns across 9 bases. Trimming took 0 bases from V and 10 from J; bases not matched to a gene: 5. The CDR3 extends over 14 amino acids. Looked up from germline, CDR1 is SGHRS and CDR2 is YFSETQ.

This clonotype showed up many times. The CDR3 DNA follows: TGTGCCAGCAGCTTGATCGCCGGCGGGACTGAAGCTTTCTTT. Amino acids: CASSLIAGGTEAFF. The chain links TRBV5-5 to TRBJ1-1; D call uncertain. CDR1 SGHKS and CDR2 YYEKEE come from the germline V gene (reference sequence). Deletions cut 1 base from V and 5 bases from J, with 12 bases between. The CDR3 is made up of 14 amino acids.

In this sample, this clonotype turned up many times. The rearrangement joins TRBV9 to TRBJ1-1; weak D call: TRBD1 (5 bases). The V gene lost 0 bases and the J gene lost 7 bases, with 10 bases spanning the gap. Germline V CDR1 and CDR2: SGDLS, YYNGEE. The CDR3 has 13 residues. CDR3 amino acids: CASSVAGGVEAFF. CDR3 DNA: TGTGCCAGCAGCGTAGCTGGAGGGGTTGAAGCTTTCTTT.

This clonotype was seen only a few times. The V and J genes are TRBV20-1 and TRBJ2-7; D is unresolved. The CDR3 totals 16 residues. From germline, CDR1 is DFQATT and CDR2 SNEGSKA (reference sequence). V was trimmed by 0 bases and J by 6 bases, leaving 21 bases between them. The CDR3, as DNA: TGCAGTGCTAGAGACCCCGACACCCTAATTGGGATCGAGCAGTACTTC. Translation gives CSARDPDTLIGIEQYF.

The V gene is TRBV20-1, the J gene TRBJ1-2, with D hard to call. V gave up 6 bases and J gave up 5 bases, with 13 bases separating them. The CDR3 is made up of 12 amino acids. CDR1 and CDR2 from the germline V gene are DFQATT and SNEGSKA (reference sequence). The CDR3 region is CSAPRVIYGYTF. The CDR3 DNA reads TGCAGTGCCCCCCGAGTTATTTATGGCTACACCTTC.

The chain links TRBV19 to TRBJ2-1, with a tentative D call TRBD1 (6 bases). The CDR3 spans 13 residues. Deletions cut 2 bases from V and 8 bases from J, with 10 bases between. Germline lookup yields CDR1 LNHDA and CDR2 SQIVND (reference sequence). CDR3 DNA: TGTGCCAGTAGTATACACAGGGCGGATGAGCAGTTCTTC. Translated, it gives CASSIHRADEQFF.

J is TRBJ2-7 and V is TRBV7-2; 10 nucleotides agree with TRBD2. This CDR3 region has 15 residues. CDR1 is SGHTA and CDR2 is FQGNSA in the germline V gene. The ends lost 5 bases at V and 3 bases at J; junction bases unmatched: 7. Here the CDR3 reads CASSPASGSSYEQYF. For the CDR3, the DNA is TGTGCCAGCAGCCCGGCTAGCGGGAGTAGCTACGAGCAGTACTTC.

This clonotype came up many times. The V gene is TRBV10-3, the J gene TRBJ2-7; 7 bases match TRBD1. Trimming cost V 2 bases and J 3 bases; bases outside gene matches: 7. Germline V lookup: CDR1 ENHRY, CDR2 SYGVKD. This CDR3 is built from 15 residues. As DNA, the CDR3 is TGTGCCATCAGTGAGAACAGGGGCCCCTACTACGAGCAGTACTTC. Amino acid sequence: CAISENRGPYYEQYF.

In its sample, this clonotype was seen many times. The chain links TRBV30 to TRBJ2-1, with a tentative D call TRBD2 (5 bases). Germline CDR1 reads GTSNPN; CDR2 reads SVGIG (reference sequence). The CDR3 runs to 11 residues. The V gene lost 3 bases and the J gene lost 7 bases, with 7 bases spanning the gap. The CDR3 spells CAWSPGNEQFF. In DNA form, the CDR3 reads TGTGCCTGGAGCCCGGGGAATGAGCAGTTCTTC.

This clonotype was seen repeatedly, ten times or more. The chain links TRBV12-3 or TRBV12-4 to TRBJ1-5; TRBD1 matches 12 bases. This CDR3 is 16 amino acids long. With 5 bases clipped from V and 6 bases from J, the junction kept 8 bases outside the gene matches. CDR3 amino acids: CASSPIGTGGPQPQHF. CDR3 sequence (DNA): TGTGCCAGCAGTCCTATCGGGACAGGGGGCCCTCAGCCCCAGCATTTT.

About this clonotype itself: An end of the junction does not agree with germline; a read error may underlie this. The chain joins TRBV7-8 to TRBJ2-7, with 11 bases lining up with TRBD2. The length of the CDR3 is 16 residues. Germline CDR1 is SGHVS and CDR2 is FQNEAQ. The DNA of the CDR3 is TGTGTCAGCAGCTTACCCGGGACTAGCGGTGCCTACGAGCAGTACTTC. This encodes CVSSLPGTSGAYEQYF.

This clonotype occurred many times. The chain combines TRBV29-1 with TRBJ1-2; weak D call: TRBD1 (5 bases). V lost 6 bases and J lost 0, with 11 bases in between. CDR1 SQVTM and CDR2 ANQGSEA come from the germline V gene. The CDR3 runs to 13 residues. The chain's CDR3 is CSVGRITNYGYTF. CDR3 coding DNA: TGCAGCGTGGGACGTATAACTAACTATGGCTACACCTTC.

This clonotype was seen a handful of times. The chain recombines TRBV5-1 with TRBJ2-1, with D perhaps matching TRBD1 or TRBD2 (5 bases each). This CDR3 is 14 amino acids long. Germline V CDR1 and CDR2: SGHRS, YFSETQ. V was clipped by 2 bases and J by 2 bases, with 8 bases between them. The CDR3: CASSFQGPYNEQFF. Here the CDR3 DNA reads TGCGCCAGCAGCTTCCAGGGACCCTACAATGAGCAGTTCTTC.

The chain recombines TRBV20-1 with TRBJ2-6, with 9 bases matching TRBD1. CDR3 size: 17 residues. Trimming removed 4 bases from V and 2 bases from J; junction bases left unmatched: 9. Per the germline V gene, CDR1 is DFQATT and CDR2 is SNEGSKA (reference sequence). The CDR3 DNA is TGCAGTGCTACCACCGGGACAGGGAGACCTGGGGCCAACGTCCTGACTTTC. Protein: CSATTGTGRPGANVLTF.

This clonotype was picked up many times. The chain has TRBV20-1 and TRBJ2-1; possible D gene TRBD2, 6 bases. The CDR3 has 15 residues. CDR1 DFQATT and CDR2 SNEGSKA come from the germline V gene (reference sequence). Trimming removed 4 bases from V and 5 bases from J, with 18 bases in between. The CDR3 nucleotides are TGCAGTGCTAAGGACCCGTTGTGGGGGGACAATGAGCAGTTCTTC. Its protein is CSAKDPLWGDNEQFF.

The sample holds many counts of this clonotype. This chain uses TRBV10-2 with TRBJ2-1; 10 bases line up with TRBD2. With 6 bases clipped from V and 5 bases from J, the junction kept 10 bases outside the gene matches. The CDR3 covers 16 residues. Germline-derived CDR1 and CDR2 are WSHSY and SAAADI. The CDR3 DNA reads TGCGCCAGCAGAGAATTTAGCGGGGGGACTAACAATGAGCAGTTCTTC. It is translated as CASREFSGGTNNEQFF.

This clonotype came up many times. The chain is built from TRBV12-3 or TRBV12-4 and TRBJ2-1; D perhaps matches TRBD1 (6 bases). This CDR3 has 13 residues. V gave up 5 bases and J gave up 6 bases, with 11 bases separating them. CDR3 in DNA: TGTGCCAGCAGTCCCACAGGGCGCAATGAGCAGTTCTTC. This codes for CASSPTGRNEQFF.

This clonotype was detected ten times or more. The chain is built from TRBV7-2 and TRBJ2-5; a weak D match, TRBD2 (5 bases). The ends were cut back, 3 bases at V and 7 bases at J, with 6 bases in the middle. The CDR3 runs 11 residues. Germline V gene data show CDR1 as SGHTA and CDR2 as FQGNSA. The chain's CDR3 is CASSFRGTQYF. The DNA for the CDR3 is TGTGCCAGCAGCTTTCGGGGGACCCAGTACTTC.

In its sample, this clonotype was seen many times. The chain combines TRBV5-1 with TRBJ1-3; 7 bases match TRBD1. Trimming cost V 3 bases and J 2 bases; bases outside gene matches: 5. Looked up from germline, CDR1 is SGHRS and CDR2 is YFSETQ. This CDR3 spans 15 amino acids. CDR3 coding DNA: TGCGCCAGCAGCTCCCAGACAGGGACTGGAAACACCATATATTTT. Amino acid sequence: CASSSQTGTGNTIYF. Combining the CDR3 with reference TRBV5-1 and TRBJ1-3 gives the whole variable domain KAGVTQTPRYLIKTRGQQVTLSCSPISGHRSVSWYQQTPGQGLQFLFEYFSETQRNKGNFPGRFSGRQFSNSRSEMNVSTLELGDSALYLCASSSQTGTGNTIYFGEGSWLTVV.

The V call is TRBV29-1, the J call TRBJ2-4; TRBD2 matches at 10 bases. Per germline, CDR1 SQVTM and CDR2 ANQGSEA. V shed 4 bases and J 5 bases; nucleotides not matched to a gene: 8. The CDR3 has 15 residues. This CDR3 reads CSVGLAGVVQNIQYF. The CDR3 DNA is TGCAGCGTTGGTCTAGCGGGAGTAGTCCAAAACATTCAGTACTTC.

The V and J genes are TRBV20-1 and TRBJ2-1; TRBD2 aligns across 11 bases. This CDR3 region has 14 residues. Germline CDR1 DFQATT, CDR2 SNEGSKA (reference sequence). V lost 4 bases to trimming and J lost 5 bases; unmatched junction nucleotides: 4. Written as DNA, the CDR3 is TGCAGTGCTATTAGCGGGAGGGCCCACAATGAGCAGTTCTTC. It translates to CSAISGRAHNEQFF.

This clonotype has at least ten counts. The chain has TRBV20-1 and TRBJ1-1; the D is unclear. The germline gives CDR1 DFQATT, CDR2 SNEGSKA (reference sequence). The CDR3 is 12 amino acids. Trimming cost V 8 bases and J 1 base, with 11 bases left between them. CDR3 sequence (DNA): TGCAGTTCACAACGGGAGAACACTGAAGCTTTCTTT. Protein: CSSQRENTEAFF.

Many counts were recorded for this clonotype. The chain links TRBV12-3 or TRBV12-4 to TRBJ1-1; D not certain. There are 17 residues in the CDR3. V was shortened by 3 bases and J by 4 bases, with 21 bases between the two germline ends. The DNA of the CDR3 is TGTGCCAGCAGTTTCTCCGTCTCGGGGAGAGGAGGCACTGAAGCTTTCTTT. It yields the protein CASSFSVSGRGGTEAFF.